This TCR beta chain was recovered during a study of shared clonotypes between healthy human individuals. Study findings and constraints: As a rule, naive subsets had a larger estimated richness than memory subsets.

This CDR3 is built from 13 residues. The germline V gene has CDR1 SGHRS and CDR2 YFSETQ. Trimming took off 2 bases at V and 2 bases at J, with 8 bases between the two ends. Profiled with immunoSEQ multiplex PCR; TCRdb holds only in-frame clones, not every one. The profile shows about 1.1 million clones, about 72% of them singletons. Turning to this clone: The antigen is unknown.

Sequencing used memory CD4+ T cells from PBMCs. The subset was: CD45RA-negative fraction. The TCR originated in a man aged 18 to 29 in good health. Some clones in this sample may be carry-over from other donors' samples. The chain has TRBV5-1 and TRBJ2-7; the D is unclear. The CDR3 loop reads CASSLIGTYEQYF. The CDR3 nucleotides are TGCGCCAGCAGCTTAATAGGAACCTACGAGCAGTACTTC.